Following are 25 T cell receptor beta chains from one sample sequenced in a study of T cell clonality in common variable immunodeficiency. TCRdb's copy holds only in-frame clones and misses some; the assay was immunoSEQ multiplex PCR. The sample yields about 35,000 clones, without any singletons. The specimen was peripheral blood mononuclear cells. The source is a person between 18 and 75 years old in good health.

This clone was recorded many times. With the read ending 3 residues before the CDR3 end, the germline J gene is used to fill in that end. V usage is TRBV19 and J usage is TRBJ2-7; 7 bases map to TRBD1. The germline CDR1 and CDR2 sequences are LNHDA and SQIVND (reference sequence). Trimming at V came to 6 bases and at J to 0 bases, leaving 8 bases not matched to a gene. The CDR3 has 15 amino acids. CDR3 protein: CASSHTGVGSYEQYF. Partial CDR3 DNA: TGTGCCAGTAGCCACACAGGGGTGGGCTCCTACGAG.

This clone was picked up many times. The sequence runs out 3 residues before the end of the CDR3; the remainder is reconstructed from the germline J gene. The chain couples TRBV5-1 to TRBJ1-2; 10 positions match TRBD1. This CDR3 has 18 residues. V was clipped by 0 bases and J by 3 bases; unmatched bases: 11. The germline V gene has CDR1 SGHRS and CDR2 YFSETQ. CDR3 bases read: TGCGCCAGCAGCTTGGTACCGGGACAGGGGATTTCGGACTATGGC. Amino acid sequence: CASSLVPGQGISDYG. The full-length CDR3 reads as CASSLVPGQGISDYGYTF.

Many counts were recorded for this clone. The read ends 3 residues early relative to the CDR3; the germline J gene fills the gap. The V and J genes are TRBV7-9 and TRBJ2-1, with 8 bases matching TRBD1. V lost 5 bases to trimming and J lost 4 bases; unmatched junction nucleotides: 7. CDR3 length: 15 residues. Germline V gives CDR1 SEHNR, CDR2 FQNEAQ (reference sequence). CDR3 DNA (partial): TGTGCCAGCAGCCCGGACAGGGCAGATTACAATGAG. Translation: CASSPDRADYNE. From start to end, the CDR3 is CASSPDRADYNEQFF.

There are many counts of this clone. Read data end 3 residues before the CDR3 end; the end is taken from the germline J gene. This rearrangement joins TRBV19 to TRBJ2-3; 9 bases agree with TRBD2. This CDR3 contains 15 residues. Germline V gene data show CDR1 as LNHDA and CDR2 as SQIVND (reference sequence). Unmatched junction bases numbered 6, after V lost 4 bases and J lost 4 bases. The sequenced CDR3 bases are TGTGCCAGTAGTACGTTTGCGGGAGGGCCAGATACG. Translating it yields CASSTFAGGPDT. The entire CDR3 sequence reads CASSTFAGGPDTQYF.

This clone has ten or more counts. The CDR3 sequence: CSATPPSGRVSDTQYF. CDR3 DNA (partial): TGCAGTGCTACCCCCCCTAGCGGGAGGGTTTCAGATACG. The genes are TRBV20-1 and TRBJ2-3, with TRBD2 matching over 12 bases. The read ends 3 residues early relative to the CDR3; the germline J gene fills the gap. The J segment lost 4 bases and the V segment lost 4 bases, leaving 9 bases of the junction unmatched. CDR1 is DFQATT, CDR2 SNEGSKA, per germline (reference sequence). The CDR3 length is 16 residues.

This clone came up many times. The read stops 3 residues short of the end of the CDR3; the missing end is completed from the germline J gene. The rearrangement joins TRBV18 to TRBJ2-3; TRBD1 aligns across 7 bases. Germline-derived CDR1 and CDR2 are KGHSH and LQKENI. This CDR3 region has 15 residues. The J segment lost 6 bases and the V segment lost 6 bases, leaving 12 bases of the junction unmatched. CDR3 bases read: TGTGCCAGCTCCAGAAGCGAGGGGGCAGGGGATACG. The encoded protein is CASSRSEGAGDT. The entire CDR3 reads CASSRSEGAGDTQYF.

This clone was recorded at least ten times. Coverage ceases 3 residues before the CDR3 finishes, and the germline J gene fills in the end. This chain links TRBV20-1 with TRBJ1-1, with 7 bases matching TRBD1. Trimming at V came to 3 bases and at J to 7 bases, leaving 11 bases not matched to a gene. This CDR3 contains 14 residues. CDR1 DFQATT and CDR2 SNEGSKA come from the germline V gene (reference sequence). Incomplete CDR3 DNA: TGCAGTGCTAGTTACTCAGACAGGGAGGGTGAA. Its protein product is CSASYSDREGE. The full CDR3 protein is CSASYSDREGEAFF.

Comments on this clone: The read falls 3 residues short of the CDR3 end, and the missing part is taken from the germline J gene. The sample contains more than one DNA sequence encoding this CDR3. The V gene is TRBV20-1, the J gene TRBJ2-1, with D possibly TRBD2 on 6 matching bases. V was trimmed by 3 bases and J by 6 bases, leaving 24 bases between them. Germline loops: CDR1 DFQATT, CDR2 SNEGSKA (reference sequence). CDR3 length equals 17 residues. Partial CDR3 DNA: TGCAGTGCTAGCCTCCCGGGATCAGGACTACGGGTCAATGAG. Translating gives CSASLPGSGLRVNE. The CDR3 in full is CSASLPGSGLRVNEQFF.

This clone occurred many times. From the germline J gene comes the end of the CDR3, since the read stops 3 residues before it. The genes are TRBV28 and TRBJ2-7, with TRBD2 as a possible D gene (6 bases). Germline V gene sequence: CDR1 MDHEN, CDR2 SYDVKM. The CDR3 consists of 14 residues. V dropped 5 bases and J dropped 2 bases, with 13 bases sitting between them. Incomplete CDR3 DNA: TGTGCCAGCAGTGAACTAGCCGTGACCTACGAG. Translation gives CASSELAVTYE. The full-length CDR3 reads as CASSELAVTYEQYF.

This clone showed up many times. Read coverage stops 3 residues before the CDR3 terminus; the germline J gene supplies the remainder. The chain couples TRBV20-1 to TRBJ2-1; 9 bases align to TRBD2. Germline V lookup: CDR1 DFQATT, CDR2 SNEGSKA (reference sequence). The CDR3 contains 13 residues. V was clipped by 5 bases and J by 9 bases; unmatched bases: 8. This CDR3 reads CSAYQREAGEQFF. The part of the CDR3 DNA that was read is TGCAGTGCTTACCAGCGGGAGGCGGGTGAG.

This clone was counted ten times or more. The DNA ends 3 residues before the CDR3 does, and the rest of the CDR3 is filled in from the germline J gene. The rearrangement uses TRBV7-8 and TRBJ2-2; tentative D call: TRBD1 (5 bases). Trimming removed 1 base from V and 7 bases from J, with 13 bases in between. CDR1 is SGHVS, CDR2 FQNEAQ, per germline. CDR3 length equals 15 residues. Incomplete CDR3 DNA: TGTGCCAGCAGCTTAGATAGGGGCAAGGTCGGGGAG. Its translation is CASSLDRGKVGE. The full CDR3 sequence reads CASSLDRGKVGELFF. The full variable domain, in which reference TRBV7-8 and TRBJ2-2 provide the parts outside the CDR3, is GAGVSQSPRYKVAKRGQDVALRCDPISGHVSLFWYQQALGQGPEFLTYFQNEAQLDKSGLPSDRFFAERPEGSVSTLKIQRTQQEDSAVYLCASSLDRGKVGELFFGEGSRLTVL.

This clone was seen many times. The read ends 3 residues shy of where the CDR3 ends; the end is completed using the germline J gene. V and J are TRBV4-1 and TRBJ1-4; D gene ambiguous. Per the germline V gene, CDR1 is MGHRA and CDR2 is YSYEKL. V was trimmed by 1 base and J by 2 bases, leaving 5 bases between them. CDR3 length: 14 residues. This CDR3 is CASSQGSTNEKLFF. CDR3 DNA, as far as it was read: TGCGCCAGCAGCCAAGGTTCTACTAATGAAAAA.

This clone was seen at least ten times. The DNA ends 3 residues before the CDR3 does, and the rest of the CDR3 is filled in from the germline J gene. The chain recombines TRBV20-1 with TRBJ2-3; the D is unclear. This CDR3 spans 13 amino acids. Trimming removed 0 bases at V and 3 bases at J, with 7 bases between. Germline values: CDR1 DFQATT, CDR2 SNEGSKA (reference sequence). The DNA read from the CDR3 is TGCAGTGCTAGAGATATCGGGACAGATACG. This encodes CSARDIGTDT. The entire CDR3 is CSARDIGTDTQYF.

Only a few counts were recorded for this clone. The CDR3 end lies 3 residues beyond the end of the read and is filled in from the germline J gene. The chain links TRBV6-1 to TRBJ1-2; D gene uncertain. Germline V lookup: CDR1 MNHNS, CDR2 SASEGT. This CDR3 region has 15 residues. Incomplete CDR3 DNA: TGTGCCAGCAGTGAACTAGCGGGAGGGCCAGATACC. This gives the protein CASSELAGGPDT. The CDR3 in full is CASSELAGGPDTYTF.

This clone was picked up many times. The read finishes 3 residues shy of the CDR3 end, and the germline J gene is used to complete it. The V call is TRBV5-1, the J call TRBJ2-1, with 8 bases lining up with TRBD2. V dropped 4 bases and J dropped 9; count of bases not matched to a gene: 18. This CDR3 spans 17 amino acids. CDR1 and CDR2 from the germline V gene are SGHRS and YFSETQ. This chain's CDR3 is CASSPWYVGGRYTEQFF. The part of the CDR3 DNA that was read is TGCGCCAGCAGCCCCTGGTATGTTGGCGGGAGGTATACTGAG.

This clone was seen at least ten times. The read finishes 3 residues shy of the CDR3 end, and the germline J gene is used to complete it. The chain recombines TRBV7-9 with TRBJ1-2; TRBD1 aligns across 8 bases. The CDR3 is 15 amino acids. Germline values: CDR1 SEHNR, CDR2 FQNEAQ (reference sequence). V was pared by 5 bases and J by 2 bases, with 7 bases of the junction left unmatched. The CDR3 protein is CASSPETGVNYGYTF. The covered CDR3 bases are TGTGCCAGCAGCCCCGAGACAGGGGTGAACTATGGC.

There are many counts of this clone. The missing CDR3 end, 3 residues past where the read stops, is filled in from the germline J gene. The chain carries TRBV6-2 or TRBV6-3 and TRBJ2-7, with TRBD2 matching 8 bases. The germline V gene encodes CDR1 MNHEY and CDR2 SVGEGT. The CDR3 loop spans 15 amino acids. The V segment lost 4 bases and the J segment 3 bases; nucleotides outside the gene matches: 8. The part of the CDR3 DNA that was read is TGTGCCAGCAGTTCCTATAGCGGGACCCGCTACGAG. Translated: CASSSYSGTRYE. The complete CDR3 sequence is CASSSYSGTRYEQYF.

This clone was counted many times. The CDR3 is cut off 3 residues early in the read; its end comes from the germline J gene. The chain carries TRBV29-1 and TRBJ1-2; 8 nucleotides line up with TRBD1. The CDR3 is 14 residues long. Germline CDR1 and CDR2: SQVTM and ANQGSEA. CDR3 in amino acids: CTTGGAGTPYGYTF. The sequenced CDR3 bases are TGCACAACAGGGGGGGCAGGGACCCCCTATGGC.

This clone was counted ten times or more. The read ends 3 residues early relative to the CDR3; the germline J gene fills the gap. The V gene is TRBV20-1, the J gene TRBJ2-7; 9 bases fit TRBD1. Germline loops: CDR1 DFQATT, CDR2 SNEGSKA (reference sequence). V lost 3 bases and J lost 3; bases outside the gene matches: 9. The CDR3 runs to 15 residues. The CDR3 protein is CSARSIGTGSYEQYF. The CDR3 bases that were read are TGCAGTGCTAGGTCCATAGGGACAGGGAGCTACGAG.

This clone was counted ten times or more. The CDR3 sequence is CASSQVRGNTIYF. Partial CDR3 DNA: TGTGCCAGCAGCCAAGTTCGTGGAAACACC. V is TRBV14 and J is TRBJ1-3; D uncertain. Coverage ceases 3 residues before the CDR3 finishes, and the germline J gene fills in the end. The CDR3 has 13 residues. Germline CDR1 SGHDN, CDR2 FVKESK. Trimming cost V 1 base and J 3 bases, with 4 bases left between them.

This clone showed up many times. Other DNA sequences in the sample encode the same CDR3. The DNA read from the CDR3 is TGTGCCAGCTCACCACCTCTAGCGGGAGCGAGCTCCTACAATGAG. Its protein product is CASSPPLAGASSYNE. The CDR3 in its entirety is CASSPPLAGASSYNEQFF. This sequence joins TRBV18 and TRBJ2-1; TRBD2 matches 10 bases. The sequenced fragment ends 3 residues before the CDR3 boundary, so the rest is inferred from the germline J gene. The CDR3 covers 18 residues. Per the germline V gene, CDR1 is KGHSH and CDR2 is LQKENI. V shed 0 bases, J shed 0 bases, and the junction held 5 bases outside the gene matches.

This clone has at least ten counts. The read terminates 3 residues ahead of where the CDR3 ends, so the germline J gene completes it. V gene TRBV13 combines with J gene TRBJ2-2; the D gene is possibly TRBD1 (6 bases). The V and J ends lost 2 bases and 7 bases respectively, with 17 bases between them. This CDR3 contains 16 residues. The germline V gene encodes CDR1 PRHDT and CDR2 FYEKMQ (reference sequence). The CDR3 DNA, read in part, is TGTGCCAGCAGCTTAAAGGCAGGGGTGTGGAGCGGGGAG. Protein product: CASSLKAGVWSGE. The full-length CDR3 reads as CASSLKAGVWSGELFF.

This clone was seen repeatedly, ten times or more. Read data end 3 residues before the CDR3 end; the end is taken from the germline J gene. The V call is TRBV11-3, the J call TRBJ1-4; D is ambiguous. V was clipped by 2 bases and J by 5 bases, with 6 bases between them. The CDR3 sequence is 13 residues long. Germline V gives CDR1 SGHNT, CDR2 YENEEA. The CDR3 DNA, read in part, is TGTGCCAGCAGCTTATCTGTGAATGAAAAA. This encodes CASSLSVNEK. In full, the CDR3 is CASSLSVNEKLFF.

This clone was counted ten times or more. The read halts 3 residues ahead of the CDR3 end, with the missing end drawn from the germline J gene. The chain is built from TRBV4-2 and TRBJ2-3; 12 bases match TRBD2. From germline, CDR1 is LGHNA and CDR2 YNFKEQ. The junction had 8 bases not matched to a gene; V was cut back by 3 bases and J by 4 bases. The CDR3 spans 17 residues. The CDR3 is CASSQGVLAGGADTQYF. The sequenced part of the CDR3 DNA is TGTGCCAGCAGCCAGGGAGTACTAGCGGGAGGCGCAGATACG.

This clone was counted at least ten times. The read is 3 residues too short to cover the CDR3 end, so that end is filled in from the germline J gene. The rearrangement joins TRBV5-1 to TRBJ2-2, with 11 bases matching TRBD2. Losses at the gene ends were 7 bases for V and 4 bases for J; bases not matched to a gene: 6. The CDR3 totals 15 residues. Germline CDR1 reads SGHRS; CDR2 reads YFSETQ. The CDR3 protein is CASRGLAASTGELFF. CDR3 DNA (partial): TGCGCCAGCCGGGGACTAGCGGCTTCCACCGGGGAG.